This TCR beta chain was sequenced for a study of PD-L1 blockade in urothelial cancer. Across the study: Patients began atezolizumab, 1,200 mg intravenously every 3 weeks, in the mid-2010s. Males with urothelial cancer arising in the bladder constituted most of the 29 patients. Enrolled patients had been treated previously with 0 to 3 chemotherapy regimens. Study-level points and caveats: Below-median TCR clonality that was measured in pretreatment blood predicted better survival.

The CDR3 spans 16 residues. The junction had 16 bases not matched to a gene; V was cut back by 7 bases and J by 8 bases. Per the germline V gene, CDR1 is MDHEN and CDR2 is SYDVKM. In the case of this clone: Its antigen is unknown.

Regarding time point: peripheral blood 6 weeks after treatment start. This table comes from immunoSEQ multiplex PCR, and its TCRdb copy is limited to in-frame clones, with some not included. The sample has just over 35,000 clones, about 80% seen once. The genes are TRBV28 and TRBJ2-3; 9 bases fit TRBD2. Sequenced material: PBMCs, taken around atezolizumab (anti-PD-L1) treatment. The clonotype was recovered from a man in his forties with urothelial cancer. The CDR3 region has the DNA TGTGCCAGCACTACCCCGGTAGCGGGGGCCCGAGGTACGCAGTATTTT. Protein sequence: CASTTPVAGARGTQYF.